The present entry profiles one TCR beta chain with its context. No antigen is known for it. The CDR3 is 13 residues long. Germline CDR1 reads SNHLY; CDR2 reads FYNNEI. Trimming took off 6 bases at V and 5 bases at J, with 11 bases between the two ends. The sample belongs to a study of beta chain features in type 1 diabetes. Notes on the study in general: Insertions at VDJ junctions were less frequent in type 1 diabetes patients. These patients also deleted more nucleotides at the same junctions. The naive, central memory and Treg TCRB repertoires of patients appeared to be more similar to one another than those of healthy donors.

Expressed TCRB transcripts were sequenced because the isolated RNA had all been reverse transcribed beforehand. Measured with immunoSEQ multiplex PCR; TCRdb has only the in-frame clones, and not every one. The data show 450,000 to 550,000 clones, around 28% seen once. Cell sorting via CD45RO/CCR7/CD25/CD127/CD95/CD27 was performed to obtain CD4+ naive, central memory, regulatory and stem cell-like memory cells. The rearrangement uses TRBV2 and TRBJ1-5; D not certain. The material sequenced was naive CD4+ T cells from blood. This receptor was obtained from a young man in good health. CDR3 residues: CASRGQDHQPQHF. CDR3 coding DNA: TGTGCCAGCAGAGGTCAGGATCATCAGCCCCAGCATTTT.